This entry is about one T cell receptor (beta chain). Measured with immunoSEQ multiplex PCR; TCRdb has only the in-frame clones, and not every one. This repertoire shows under 100,000 clones, roughly nine tenths found once; its top ten account for around 5.1%. This sample stems from a study of blood T cell repertoires in COVID-19. The CDR3 extends over 14 amino acids. The sequenced sample was peripheral blood. The clonotype was recovered from a man aged 50 to 59 with acute or convalescent COVID-19. The chain combines TRBV21-1 with TRBJ2-1; the table gives TRBD1 as D, unverified against the DNA. TRBV21-1 is noted as a pseudogene. The CDR3: CASSPRGSYNEQFF. The CDR3 nucleotides are TGTGCCAGCAGCCCCAGGGGTTCCTACAATGAGCAGTTCTTC.